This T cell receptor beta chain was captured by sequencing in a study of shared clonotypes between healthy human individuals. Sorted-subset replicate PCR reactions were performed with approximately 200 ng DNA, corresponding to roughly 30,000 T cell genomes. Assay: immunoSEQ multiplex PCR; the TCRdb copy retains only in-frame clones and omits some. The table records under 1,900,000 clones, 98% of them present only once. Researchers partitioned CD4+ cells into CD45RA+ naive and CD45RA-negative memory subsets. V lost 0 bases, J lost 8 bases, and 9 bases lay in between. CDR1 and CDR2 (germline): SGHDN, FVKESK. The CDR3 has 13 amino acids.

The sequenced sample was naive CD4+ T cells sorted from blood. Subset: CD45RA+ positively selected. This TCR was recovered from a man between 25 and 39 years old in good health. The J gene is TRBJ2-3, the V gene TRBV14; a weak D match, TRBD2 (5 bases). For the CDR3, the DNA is TGTGCCAGCAGCCAAGATCTCCGGGGTACGCAGTATTTT. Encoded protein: CASSQDLRGTQYF.